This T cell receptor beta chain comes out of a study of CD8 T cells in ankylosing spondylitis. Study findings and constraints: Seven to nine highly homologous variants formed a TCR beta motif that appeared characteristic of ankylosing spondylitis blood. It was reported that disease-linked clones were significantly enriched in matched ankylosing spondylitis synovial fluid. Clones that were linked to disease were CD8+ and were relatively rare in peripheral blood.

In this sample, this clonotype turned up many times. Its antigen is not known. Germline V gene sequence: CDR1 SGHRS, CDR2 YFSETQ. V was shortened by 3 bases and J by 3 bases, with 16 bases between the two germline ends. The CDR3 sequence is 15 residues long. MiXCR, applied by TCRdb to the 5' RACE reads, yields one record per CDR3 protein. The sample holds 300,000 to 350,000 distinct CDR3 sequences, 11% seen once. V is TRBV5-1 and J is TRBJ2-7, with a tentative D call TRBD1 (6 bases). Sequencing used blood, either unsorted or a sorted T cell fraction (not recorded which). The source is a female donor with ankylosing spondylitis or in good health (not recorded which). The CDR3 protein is CASSSPGELGYEQYF. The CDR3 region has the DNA TGCGCCAGCAGCTCGCCAGGGGAATTGGGCTACGAGCAGTACTTC.